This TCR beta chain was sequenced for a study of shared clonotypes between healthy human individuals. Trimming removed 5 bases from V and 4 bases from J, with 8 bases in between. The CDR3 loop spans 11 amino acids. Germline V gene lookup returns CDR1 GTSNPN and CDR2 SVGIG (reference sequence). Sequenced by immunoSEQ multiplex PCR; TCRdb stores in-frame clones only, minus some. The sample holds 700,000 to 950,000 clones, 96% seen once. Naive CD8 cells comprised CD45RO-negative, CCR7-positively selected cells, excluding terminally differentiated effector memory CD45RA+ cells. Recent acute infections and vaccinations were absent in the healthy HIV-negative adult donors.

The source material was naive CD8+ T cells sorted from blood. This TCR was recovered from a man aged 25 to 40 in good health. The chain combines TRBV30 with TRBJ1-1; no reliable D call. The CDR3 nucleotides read TGTGCCTGGGAGGCGGGCACTGAAGCTTTCTTT. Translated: CAWEAGTEAFF. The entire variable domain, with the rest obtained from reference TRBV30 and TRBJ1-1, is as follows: SQTIHQWPATLVQPVGSPLSLECTVEGTSNPNLYWYRQAAGRGLQLLFYSVGIGQISSEVPQNLSASRPQDRQFILSSKKLLLSDSGFYLCAWEAGTEAFFGQGTRLTVV.